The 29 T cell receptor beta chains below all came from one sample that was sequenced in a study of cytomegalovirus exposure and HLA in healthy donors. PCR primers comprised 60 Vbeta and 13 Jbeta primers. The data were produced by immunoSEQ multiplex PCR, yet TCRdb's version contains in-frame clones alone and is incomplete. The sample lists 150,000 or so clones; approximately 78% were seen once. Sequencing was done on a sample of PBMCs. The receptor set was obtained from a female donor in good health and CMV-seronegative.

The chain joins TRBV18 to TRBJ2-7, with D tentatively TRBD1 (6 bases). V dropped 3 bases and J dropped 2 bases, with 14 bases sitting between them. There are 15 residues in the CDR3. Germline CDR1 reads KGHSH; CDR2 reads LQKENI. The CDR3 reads CASSPLGQGAYEQYF. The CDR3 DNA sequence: TGTGCCAGCTCACCTCTGGGACAAGGGGCCTACGAGCAGTACTTC.

The CDR3 nucleotides read TGTGCCAGCAGAATTCCACCGGACGAGCAGTACTTC. It specifies CASRIPPDEQYF. V is TRBV11-3 and J is TRBJ2-7; D remains unclear. Trimming shortened V by 6 bases and J by 5 bases, and 11 bases separated the two germline ends. This CDR3 has 12 residues. From germline, CDR1 is SGHNT and CDR2 YENEEA.

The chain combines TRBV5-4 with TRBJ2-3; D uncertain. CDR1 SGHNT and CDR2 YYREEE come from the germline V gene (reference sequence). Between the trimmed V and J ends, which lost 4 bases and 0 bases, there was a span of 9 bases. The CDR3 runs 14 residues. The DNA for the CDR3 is TGTGCCAGCAGCCCCTATCCTAGCACAGATACGCAGTATTTT. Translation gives CASSPYPSTDTQYF.

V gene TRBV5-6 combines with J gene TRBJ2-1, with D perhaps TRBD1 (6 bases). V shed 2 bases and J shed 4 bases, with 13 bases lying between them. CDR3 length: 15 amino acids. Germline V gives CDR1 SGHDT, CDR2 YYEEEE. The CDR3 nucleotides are TGTGCCAGCAGCTTCCTTGCCAGGGGTTACAATGAGCAGTTCTTC. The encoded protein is CASSFLARGYNEQFF.

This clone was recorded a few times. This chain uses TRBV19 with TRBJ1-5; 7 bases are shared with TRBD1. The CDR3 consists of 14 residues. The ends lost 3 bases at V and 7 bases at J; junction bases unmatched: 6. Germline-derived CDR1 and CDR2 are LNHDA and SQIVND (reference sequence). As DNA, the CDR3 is TGTGCCAGTAGTATCAACAGGGGTGAACAGCCCCAGCATTTT. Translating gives CASSINRGEQPQHF. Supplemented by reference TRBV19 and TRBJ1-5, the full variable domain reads DGGITQSPKYLFRKEGQNVTLSCEQNLNHDAMYWYRQDPGQGLRLIYYSQIVNDFQKGDIAEGYSVSREKKESFPLTVTSAQKNPTAFYLCASSINRGEQPQHFGDGTRLSIL.

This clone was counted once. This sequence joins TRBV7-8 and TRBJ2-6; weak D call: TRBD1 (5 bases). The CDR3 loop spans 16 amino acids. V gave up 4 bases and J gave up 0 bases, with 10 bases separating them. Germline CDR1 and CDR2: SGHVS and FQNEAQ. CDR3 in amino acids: CASSSYRFSGANVLTF. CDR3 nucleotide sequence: TGTGCCAGCAGCTCATACAGGTTCTCTGGGGCCAACGTCCTGACTTTC. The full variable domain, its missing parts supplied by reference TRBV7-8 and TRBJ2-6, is GAGVSQSPRYKVAKRGQDVALRCDPISGHVSLFWYQQALGQGPEFLTYFQNEAQLDKSGLPSDRFFAERPEGSVSTLKIQRTQQEDSAVYLCASSSYRFSGANVLTFGAGSRLTVL.

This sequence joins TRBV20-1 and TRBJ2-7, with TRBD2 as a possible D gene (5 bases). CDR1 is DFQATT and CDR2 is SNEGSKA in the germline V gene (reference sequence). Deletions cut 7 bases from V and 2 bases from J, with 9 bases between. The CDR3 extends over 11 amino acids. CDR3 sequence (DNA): TGCAGTGTCCTGAGGGCCTACGAGCAGTACTTC. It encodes CSVLRAYEQYF.

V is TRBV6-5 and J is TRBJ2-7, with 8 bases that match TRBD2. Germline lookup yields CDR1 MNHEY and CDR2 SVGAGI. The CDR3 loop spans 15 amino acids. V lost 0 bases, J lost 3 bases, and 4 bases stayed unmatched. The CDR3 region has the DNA TGTGCCAGCAGTTACTCCCGGGGGGGGATCTACGAGCAGTACTTC. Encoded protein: CASSYSRGGIYEQYF.

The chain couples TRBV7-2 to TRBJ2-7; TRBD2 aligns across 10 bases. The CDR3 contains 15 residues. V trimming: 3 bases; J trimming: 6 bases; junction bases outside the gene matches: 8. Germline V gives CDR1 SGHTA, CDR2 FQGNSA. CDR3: CASSFPSSGRGEQYF. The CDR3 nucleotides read TGTGCCAGCAGCTTCCCCTCTAGCGGGAGAGGCGAGCAGTACTTC.

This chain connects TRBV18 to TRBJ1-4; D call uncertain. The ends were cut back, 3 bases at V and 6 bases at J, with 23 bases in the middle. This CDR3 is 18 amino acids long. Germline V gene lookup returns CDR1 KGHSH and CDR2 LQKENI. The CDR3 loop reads CASSPERGREYYDEKLFF. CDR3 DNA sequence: TGTGCCAGCTCACCTGAGCGGGGAAGGGAATACTACGATGAAAAACTGTTTTTT.

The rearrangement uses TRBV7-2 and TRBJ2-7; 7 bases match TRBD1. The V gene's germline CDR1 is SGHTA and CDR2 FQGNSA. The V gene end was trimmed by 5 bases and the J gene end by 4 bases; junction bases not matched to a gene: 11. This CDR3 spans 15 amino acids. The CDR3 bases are TGTGCCAGCAGCCGCCAGGGGACAGCCTCGTACGAGCAGTACTTC. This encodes CASSRQGTASYEQYF. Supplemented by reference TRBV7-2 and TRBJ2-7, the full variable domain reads GAGVSQSPSNKVTEKGKDVELRCDPISGHTALYWYRQSLGQGLEFLIYFQGNSAPDKSGLPSDRFSAERTGGSVSTLTIQRTQQEDSAVYLCASSRQGTASYEQYFGPGTRLTVT.

The CDR3 bases are TGCGCCAGCGGCCAACAGGGGATCGACACTGAAGCTTTCTTT. Its translation: CASGQQGIDTEAFF. The chain recombines TRBV5-1 with TRBJ1-1; 7 nucleotides match TRBD1. After removal of 7 bases from V and 3 bases from J, the junction contained 9 bases not matched to a gene. The CDR3 totals 14 residues. Per germline, CDR1 SGHRS and CDR2 YFSETQ.

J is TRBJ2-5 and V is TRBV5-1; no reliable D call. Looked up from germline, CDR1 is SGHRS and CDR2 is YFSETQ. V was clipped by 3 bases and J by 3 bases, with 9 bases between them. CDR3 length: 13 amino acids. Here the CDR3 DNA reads TGCGCCAGCAGCTCCGGGTCAAAAGAGACCCAGTACTTC. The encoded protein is CASSSGSKETQYF.

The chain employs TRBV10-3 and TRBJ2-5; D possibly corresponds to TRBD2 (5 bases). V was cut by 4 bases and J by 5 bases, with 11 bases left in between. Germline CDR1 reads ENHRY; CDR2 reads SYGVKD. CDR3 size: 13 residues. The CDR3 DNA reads TGTGCCATCAGTGCGCGCGGCGGGGAGACCCAGTACTTC. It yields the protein CAISARGGETQYF.

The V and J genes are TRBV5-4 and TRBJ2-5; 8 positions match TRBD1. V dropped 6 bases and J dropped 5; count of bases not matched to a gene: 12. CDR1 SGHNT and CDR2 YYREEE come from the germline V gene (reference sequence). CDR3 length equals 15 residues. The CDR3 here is CASTQGAGGRETQYF. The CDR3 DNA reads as TGTGCCAGCACCCAGGGGGCAGGGGGCCGGGAGACCCAGTACTTC.

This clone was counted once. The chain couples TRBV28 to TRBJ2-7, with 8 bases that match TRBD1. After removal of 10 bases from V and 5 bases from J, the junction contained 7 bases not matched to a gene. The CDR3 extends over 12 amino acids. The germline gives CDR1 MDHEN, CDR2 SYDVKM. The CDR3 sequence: CATGTGRDEQYF. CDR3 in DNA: TGTGCCACCGGGACAGGCCGGGACGAGCAGTACTTC. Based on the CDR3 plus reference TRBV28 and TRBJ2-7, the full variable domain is DVKVTQSSRYLVKRTGEKVFLECVQDMDHENMFWYRQDPGLGLRLIYFSYDVKMKEKGDIPEGYSVSREKKERFSLILESASTNQTSMYLCATGTGRDEQYFGPGTRLTVT.

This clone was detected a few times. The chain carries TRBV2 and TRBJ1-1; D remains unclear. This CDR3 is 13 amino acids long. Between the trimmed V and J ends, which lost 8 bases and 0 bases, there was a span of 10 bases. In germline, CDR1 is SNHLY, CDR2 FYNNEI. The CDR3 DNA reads TGTGCCAGCGGGCCTCAGTTGAACACTGAAGCTTTCTTT. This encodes CASGPQLNTEAFF.

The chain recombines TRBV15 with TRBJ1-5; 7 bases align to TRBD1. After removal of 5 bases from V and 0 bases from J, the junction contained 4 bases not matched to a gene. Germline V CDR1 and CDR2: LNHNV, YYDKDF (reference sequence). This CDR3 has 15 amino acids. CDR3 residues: CATSGDRYSNQPQHF. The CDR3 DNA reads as TGTGCCACCAGCGGGGACAGATATAGCAATCAGCCCCAGCATTTT.

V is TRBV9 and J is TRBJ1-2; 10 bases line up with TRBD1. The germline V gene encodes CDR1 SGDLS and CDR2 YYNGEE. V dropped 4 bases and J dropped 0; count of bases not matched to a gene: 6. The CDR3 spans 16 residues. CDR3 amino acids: CASSLAGQGANYGYTF. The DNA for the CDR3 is TGTGCCAGCAGCCTCGCAGGACAGGGGGCTAACTATGGCTACACCTTC.

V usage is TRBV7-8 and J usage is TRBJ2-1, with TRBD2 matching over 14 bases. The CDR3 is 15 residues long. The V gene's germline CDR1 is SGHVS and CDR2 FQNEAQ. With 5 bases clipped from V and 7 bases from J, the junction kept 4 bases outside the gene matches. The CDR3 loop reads CASSHRLAGGNEQFF. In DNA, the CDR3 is TGTGCCAGCAGCCATCGACTAGCGGGAGGGAATGAGCAGTTCTTC. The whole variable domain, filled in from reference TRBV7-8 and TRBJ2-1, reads GAGVSQSPRYKVAKRGQDVALRCDPISGHVSLFWYQQALGQGPEFLTYFQNEAQLDKSGLPSDRFFAERPEGSVSTLKIQRTQQEDSAVYLCASSHRLAGGNEQFFGPGTRLTVL.

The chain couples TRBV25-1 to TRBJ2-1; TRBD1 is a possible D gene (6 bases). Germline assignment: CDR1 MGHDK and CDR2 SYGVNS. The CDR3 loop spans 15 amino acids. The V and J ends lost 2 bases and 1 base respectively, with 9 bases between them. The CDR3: CASSEGRGSYNEQFF. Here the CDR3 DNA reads TGTGCCAGCAGTGAAGGCAGGGGATCCTACAATGAGCAGTTCTTC.

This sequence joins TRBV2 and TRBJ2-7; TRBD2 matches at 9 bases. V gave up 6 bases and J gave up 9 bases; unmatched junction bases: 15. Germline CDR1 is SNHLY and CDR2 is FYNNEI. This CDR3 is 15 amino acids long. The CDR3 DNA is TGTGCCAGCAGCCCAAGCGGGAGGCCCGTTGGGTTGCAGTACTTC. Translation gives CASSPSGRPVGLQYF.

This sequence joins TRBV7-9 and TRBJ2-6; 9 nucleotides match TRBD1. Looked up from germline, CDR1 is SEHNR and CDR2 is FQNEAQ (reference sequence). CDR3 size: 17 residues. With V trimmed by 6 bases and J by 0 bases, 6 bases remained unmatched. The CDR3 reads CASSTGTGSSGANVLTF. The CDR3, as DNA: TGTGCCAGCAGTACGGGGACAGGGAGCTCTGGGGCCAACGTCCTGACTTTC.

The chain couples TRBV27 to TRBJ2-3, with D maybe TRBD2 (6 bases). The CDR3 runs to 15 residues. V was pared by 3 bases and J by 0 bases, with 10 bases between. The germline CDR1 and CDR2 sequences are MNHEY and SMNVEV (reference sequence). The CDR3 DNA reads TGTGCCAGCAGTTTTTCCGGGGGTAGCACAGATACGCAGTATTTT. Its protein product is CASSFSGGSTDTQYF.

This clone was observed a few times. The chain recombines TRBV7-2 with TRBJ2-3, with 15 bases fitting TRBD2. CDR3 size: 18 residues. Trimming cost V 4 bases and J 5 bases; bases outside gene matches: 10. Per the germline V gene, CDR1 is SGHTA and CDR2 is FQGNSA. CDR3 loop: CASSSGTSGRRGGDTQYF. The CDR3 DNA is TGTGCCAGCAGCTCCGGGACTAGCGGGAGGCGTGGTGGAGATACGCAGTATTTT.

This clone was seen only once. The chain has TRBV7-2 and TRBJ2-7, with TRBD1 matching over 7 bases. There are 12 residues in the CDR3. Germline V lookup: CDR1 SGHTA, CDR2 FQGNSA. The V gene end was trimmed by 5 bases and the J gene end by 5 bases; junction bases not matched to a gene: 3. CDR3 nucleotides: TGTGCCAGCAGCCGTGACAGGGACGAGCAGTACTTC. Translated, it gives CASSRDRDEQYF.

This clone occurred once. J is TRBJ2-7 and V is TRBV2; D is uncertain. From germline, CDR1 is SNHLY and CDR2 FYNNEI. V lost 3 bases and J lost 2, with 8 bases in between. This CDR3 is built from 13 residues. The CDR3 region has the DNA TGTGCCAGCAGTGAGTATGGCACCTACGAGCAGTACTTC. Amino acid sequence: CASSEYGTYEQYF.

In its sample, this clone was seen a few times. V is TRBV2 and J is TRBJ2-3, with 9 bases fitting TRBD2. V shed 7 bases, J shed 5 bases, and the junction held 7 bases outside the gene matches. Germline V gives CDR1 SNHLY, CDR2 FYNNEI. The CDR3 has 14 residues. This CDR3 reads CASMSSGRVDTQYF. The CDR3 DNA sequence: TGTGCCAGCATGAGTAGCGGGAGAGTAGATACGCAGTATTTT.

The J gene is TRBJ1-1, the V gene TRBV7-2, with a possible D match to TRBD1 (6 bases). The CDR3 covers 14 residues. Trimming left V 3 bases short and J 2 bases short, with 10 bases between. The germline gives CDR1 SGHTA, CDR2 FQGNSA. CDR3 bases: TGTGCCAGCAGCTTCGACAGGAGCAACACTGAAGCTTTCTTT. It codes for CASSFDRSNTEAFF.